These 15 T cell receptor beta chains originate from one sample sequenced in a study of blood T cells in healthy people across ages (dated by TCRdb to between 2014 and 2017). The protocol used for the library was 5' RACE. Sequencing instrument: Illumina HiSeq 2500. A second PCR of about 6 to 11 cycles was run with a J-beta primer mix and a sample-barcoded 5' primer. TCRdb itself trimmed the public reads at Q25 with fastp, ran MiXCR and retained productive beta chains. Every entry covers one CDR3 protein and lists the most common genes and DNA from its rows. In all, the sample holds about 1.1 million distinct CDR3 sequences, and 30% to 40% of those were seen once. The leading ten clones occupy about an eighth of the sample. Source material: blood. These receptors all stem from a man aged 18 to 29 in good health.

This chain uses TRBV7-2 with TRBJ1-1; tentative D call: TRBD1 (5 bases). Trimming cost V 1 base and J 8 bases, with 14 bases left between them. The CDR3 is 14 amino acids. From germline, CDR1 is SGHTA and CDR2 FQGNSA. The CDR3 nucleotides are TGTGCCAGCAGCTTAGGGGGGAGCCGTAGGGAAGCTTTCTTT. It specifies CASSLGGSRREAFF.

The chain employs TRBV4-3 and TRBJ1-2; TRBD1 might be the D (6 bases). This CDR3 spans 16 amino acids. Between the trimmed V and J ends, which lost 1 base and 4 bases, there was a span of 16 bases. Germline assignment: CDR1 LGHNA and CDR2 YSLEER. CDR3 in amino acids: CASSQGLGHEGYGYTF. For the CDR3, the DNA is TGCGCCAGCAGCCAAGGTCTGGGACACGAGGGCTATGGCTACACCTTC.

The chain is built from TRBV30 and TRBJ2-7; 7 bases match TRBD1. After removal of 2 bases from V and 6 bases from J, the junction contained 10 bases not matched to a gene. This CDR3 spans 14 amino acids. CDR1 GTSNPN and CDR2 SVGIG come from the germline V gene (reference sequence). The CDR3, as DNA: TGTGCCTGGAGTTGGACAGGAATTCTCCGCGAGCAGTACTTC. It is translated as CAWSWTGILREQYF.

This chain links TRBV20-1 with TRBJ1-1; tentatively, D is TRBD1 (6 bases). V shed 3 bases and J shed 1 base, with 9 bases lying between them. Per germline, CDR1 DFQATT and CDR2 SNEGSKA (reference sequence). This CDR3 has 13 residues. In DNA, the CDR3 is TGCAGTGCTAGTGGACAGCCGAACACTGAAGCTTTCTTT. Residues: CSASGQPNTEAFF.

This clonotype came up once. The junction shows a germline mismatch at one end, possibly a read error. CDR3 coding DNA: TGCAGGGCTAGGGCAGGCTCCTACGAGCAGTACTTC. Translated: CRARAGSYEQYF. The chain is built from TRBV20-1 and TRBJ2-7; D is unclear. In germline, CDR1 is DFQATT, CDR2 SNEGSKA (reference sequence). The CDR3 is 12 residues long.

This clonotype was counted many times. J is TRBJ2-5 and V is TRBV29-1, with 7 bases identical to TRBD1. This CDR3 is 16 amino acids long. After removal of 3 bases from V and 5 bases from J, the junction contained 15 bases not matched to a gene. Per the germline V gene, CDR1 is SQVTM and CDR2 is ANQGSEA. This chain's CDR3 is CSVEETGYDLWETQYF. Here the CDR3 DNA reads TGCAGCGTTGAGGAGACAGGGTACGATTTATGGGAGACCCAGTACTTC.

J is TRBJ2-3 and V is TRBV7-3; possible D gene TRBD2, 7 bases. Trimming took 1 base from V and 5 from J, leaving 16 bases between them. Germline V gives CDR1 SGHTA, CDR2 FQGTGA. CDR3 size: 16 residues. The CDR3 spells CASSLNLGGAGDTQYF. CDR3 bases: TGTGCCAGCAGCTTAAATCTTGGGGGGGCAGGAGATACGCAGTATTTT.

This clonotype was picked up a small number of times. This chain uses TRBV20-1 with TRBJ1-2, with D tentatively TRBD1 (5 bases). With 5 bases removed from V and 3 bases from J, the gap between germline ends came to 16 bases. CDR3 length: 14 amino acids. Germline V gives CDR1 DFQATT, CDR2 SNEGSKA (reference sequence). CDR3 protein: CSAPTPGTYYGYTF. The CDR3 DNA is TGCAGTGCTCCTACTCCGGGGACGTACTATGGCTACACCTTC.

This clonotype has just a few counts. This chain connects TRBV20-1 to TRBJ1-4; no clear D. V was clipped by 4 bases and J by 3 bases, with 15 bases between them. The CDR3 covers 15 residues. Looked up from germline, CDR1 is DFQATT and CDR2 is SNEGSKA (reference sequence). DNA for the CDR3: TGCAGTGCTATCGAGGGCCGAAATTCTAATGAAAAACTGTTTTTT. Encoded protein: CSAIEGRNSNEKLFF.

The chain employs TRBV7-9 and TRBJ2-3, with a tentative D call TRBD2 (6 bases). Trimming stripped 5 bases from V and 5 bases from J, with 11 bases between. Germline CDR1 is SEHNR and CDR2 is FQNEAQ (reference sequence). The CDR3 runs to 13 residues. Here the CDR3 DNA reads TGTGCCAGCAGCCCCCCGGGAGAAGATACGCAGTATTTT. This translates into CASSPPGEDTQYF.

This clonotype was picked up many times. The chain joins TRBV27 to TRBJ2-2; D is undetermined. The CDR3 spans 10 residues. V gave up 8 bases and J gave up 5 bases, with 3 bases separating them. Germline values: CDR1 MNHEY, CDR2 SMNVEV (reference sequence). CDR3 sequence: CASGTGELFF. CDR3 bases: TGTGCCAGCGGAACCGGGGAGCTGTTTTTT.

The chain employs TRBV11-2 and TRBJ2-7; 7 nucleotides line up with TRBD2. The germline V gene has CDR1 SGHAT and CDR2 FQNNGV. CDR3 size: 14 residues. The J segment lost 3 bases and the V segment lost 7 bases, leaving 9 bases of the junction unmatched. CDR3 DNA: TGTGCCAGCAACTATAGCGGGCGATACTACGAGCAGTACTTC. This gives the protein CASNYSGRYYEQYF.

The chain joins TRBV20-1 to TRBJ2-1; TRBD2 aligns across 9 bases. The J call may be wrong; the DNA end is better matched by TRBJ2-7. The CDR3 spans 19 residues. Germline assignment: CDR1 DFQATT and CDR2 SNEGSKA (reference sequence). CDR3 region: CSAQPYRRGGRSSYNEQYF. The CDR3 DNA is TGCAGTGCTCAACCCTATCGGCGGGGGGGCAGGAGCTCCTACAATGAGCAGTACTTC.

This clonotype was seen at least ten times. This chain joins TRBV10-3 and TRBJ1-2; 9 bases line up with TRBD1. The V segment lost 0 bases and the J segment 4 bases; nucleotides outside the gene matches: 15. The CDR3 has 19 residues. Germline loops: CDR1 ENHRY, CDR2 SYGVKD. Here the CDR3 DNA reads TGTGCCATCAGTGAGTCGGAACTTGATTGGGACAGGGAGGGCTATGGCTACACCTTC. Translating it yields CAISESELDWDREGYGYTF.

The J gene is TRBJ1-2, the V gene TRBV9, with D possibly TRBD1 on 5 matching bases. Per the germline V gene, CDR1 is SGDLS and CDR2 is YYNGEE. V was trimmed by 4 bases and J by 8 bases, leaving 18 bases between them. The CDR3 is 14 amino acids. CDR3 nucleotides: TGTGCCAGCAGCCCAGAGGGACCAAAGGACGGCTACACCTTC. Amino acids: CASSPEGPKDGYTF.